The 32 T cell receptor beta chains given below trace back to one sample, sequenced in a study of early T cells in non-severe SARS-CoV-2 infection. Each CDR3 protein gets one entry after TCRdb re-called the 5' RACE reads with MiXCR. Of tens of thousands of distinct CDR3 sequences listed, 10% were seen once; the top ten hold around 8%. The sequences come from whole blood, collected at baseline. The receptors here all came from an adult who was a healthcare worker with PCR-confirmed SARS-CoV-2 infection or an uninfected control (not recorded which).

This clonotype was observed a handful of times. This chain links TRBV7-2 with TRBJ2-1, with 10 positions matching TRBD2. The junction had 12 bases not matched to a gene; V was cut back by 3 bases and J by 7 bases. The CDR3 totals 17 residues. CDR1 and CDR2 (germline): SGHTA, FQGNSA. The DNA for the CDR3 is TGTGCCAGCAGCTTGCGCCGGGCTAGCGGGAGTGGGAATGAGCAGTTCTTC. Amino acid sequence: CASSLRRASGSGNEQFF.

Here the CDR3 DNA reads TGTGCCAGCAGTTCCCCCCCCGGAAGGGCCGAAGAGACCCAGTACTTC. This sequence encodes CASSSPPGRAEETQYF. The J gene is TRBJ2-5, the V gene TRBV28, with D unclear. CDR3 length: 16 residues. V was cut by 4 bases and J by 3 bases, with 18 bases left in between. CDR1 is MDHEN and CDR2 is SYDVKM in the germline V gene.

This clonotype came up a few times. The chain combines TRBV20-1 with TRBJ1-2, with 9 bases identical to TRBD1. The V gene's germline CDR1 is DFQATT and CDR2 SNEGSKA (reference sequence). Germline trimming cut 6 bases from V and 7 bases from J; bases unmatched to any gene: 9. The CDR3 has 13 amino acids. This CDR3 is CSAYRDRVFGYTF. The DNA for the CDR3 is TGCAGTGCCTACAGGGACAGGGTTTTTGGCTACACCTTC.

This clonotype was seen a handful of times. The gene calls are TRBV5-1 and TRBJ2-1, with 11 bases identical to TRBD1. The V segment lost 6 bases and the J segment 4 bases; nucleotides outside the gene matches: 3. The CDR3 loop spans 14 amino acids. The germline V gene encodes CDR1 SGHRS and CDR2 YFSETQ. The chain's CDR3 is CASNGQGAYNEQFF. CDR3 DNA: TGCGCCAGCAACGGACAGGGGGCTTACAATGAGCAGTTCTTC.

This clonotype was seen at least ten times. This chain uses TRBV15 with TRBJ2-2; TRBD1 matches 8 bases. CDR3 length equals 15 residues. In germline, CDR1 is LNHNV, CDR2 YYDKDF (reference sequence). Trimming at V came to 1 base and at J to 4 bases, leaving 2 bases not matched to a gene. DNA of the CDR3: TGTGCCACCAGCAGAGGGACAGGGCGCACCGGGGAGCTGTTTTTT. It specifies CATSRGTGRTGELFF.

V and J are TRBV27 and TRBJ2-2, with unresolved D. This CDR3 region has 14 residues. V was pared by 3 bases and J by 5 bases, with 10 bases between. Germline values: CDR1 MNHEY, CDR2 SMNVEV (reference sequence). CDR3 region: CASSFYARTGELFF. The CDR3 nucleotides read TGTGCCAGCAGTTTCTATGCGCGGACCGGGGAGCTGTTTTTT.

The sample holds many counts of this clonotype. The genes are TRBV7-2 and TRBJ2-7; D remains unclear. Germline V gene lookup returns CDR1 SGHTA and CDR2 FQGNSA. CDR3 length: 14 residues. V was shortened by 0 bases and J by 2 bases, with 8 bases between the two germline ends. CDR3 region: CASSLASAAYEQYF. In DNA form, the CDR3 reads TGTGCCAGCAGCTTAGCGAGCGCCGCCTACGAGCAGTACTTC.

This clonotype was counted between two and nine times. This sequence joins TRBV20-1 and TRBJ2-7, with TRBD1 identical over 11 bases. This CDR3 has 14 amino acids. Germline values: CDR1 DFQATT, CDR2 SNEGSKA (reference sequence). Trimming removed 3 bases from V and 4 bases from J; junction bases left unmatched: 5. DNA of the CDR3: TGCAGTGCTAGGCGGGACAGGGGGACTTACGAGCAGTACTTC. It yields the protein CSARRDRGTYEQYF.

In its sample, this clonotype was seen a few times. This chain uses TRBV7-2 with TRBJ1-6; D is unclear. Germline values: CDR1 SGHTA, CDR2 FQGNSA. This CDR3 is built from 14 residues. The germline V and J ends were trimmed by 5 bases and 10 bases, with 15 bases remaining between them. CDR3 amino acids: CASSRDWTGSPLHF. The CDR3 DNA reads TGTGCCAGCAGCCGCGACTGGACGGGGTCACCCCTCCACTTT.

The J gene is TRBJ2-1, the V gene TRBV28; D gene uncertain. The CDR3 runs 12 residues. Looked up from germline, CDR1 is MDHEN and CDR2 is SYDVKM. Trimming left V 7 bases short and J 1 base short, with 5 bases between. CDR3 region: CASMGSYNEQFF. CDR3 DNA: TGTGCCAGCATGGGGTCCTACAATGAGCAGTTCTTC.

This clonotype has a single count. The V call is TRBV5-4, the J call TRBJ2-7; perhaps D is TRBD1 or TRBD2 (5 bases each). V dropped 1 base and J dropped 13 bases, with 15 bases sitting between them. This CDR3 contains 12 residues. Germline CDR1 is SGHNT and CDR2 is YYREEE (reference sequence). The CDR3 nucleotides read TGTGCCAGCAGCTTGCCCACCGGGACCAGTTACTTC. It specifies CASSLPTGTSYF.

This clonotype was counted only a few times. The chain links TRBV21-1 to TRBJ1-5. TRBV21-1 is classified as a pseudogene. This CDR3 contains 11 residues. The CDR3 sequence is CASSKVQPQHF. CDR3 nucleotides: TGTGCCAGCAGCAAAGTCCAGCCCCAGCATTTT.

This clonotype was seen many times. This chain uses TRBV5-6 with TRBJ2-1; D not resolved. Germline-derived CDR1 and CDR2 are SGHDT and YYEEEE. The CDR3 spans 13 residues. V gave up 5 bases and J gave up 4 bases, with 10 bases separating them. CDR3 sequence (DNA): TGTGCCAGCAGGGTGAAAGGGTACAATGAGCAGTTCTTC. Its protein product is CASRVKGYNEQFF.

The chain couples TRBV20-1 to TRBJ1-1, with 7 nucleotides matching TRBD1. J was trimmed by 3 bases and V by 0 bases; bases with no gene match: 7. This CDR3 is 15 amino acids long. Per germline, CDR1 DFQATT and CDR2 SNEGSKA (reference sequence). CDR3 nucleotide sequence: TGCAGTGCTAGAGATCGAGGGGGCGCGGACACTGAAGCTTTCTTT. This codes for CSARDRGGADTEAFF.

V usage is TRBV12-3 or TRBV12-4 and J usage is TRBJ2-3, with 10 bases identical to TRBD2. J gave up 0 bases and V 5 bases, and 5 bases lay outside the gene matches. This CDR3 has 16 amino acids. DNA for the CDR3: TGTGCCAGCAGTACTCGGACTAGCGGAAGCACAGATACGCAGTATTTT. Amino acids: CASSTRTSGSTDTQYF.

For the CDR3, the DNA is TGCGCCAGCAGCTCGGACAGGGGGCCCAACGTCCTGACTTTC. It encodes CASSSDRGPNVLTF. The rearrangement links TRBV5-1 to TRBJ2-6, with TRBD1 matching 11 bases. Germline CDR1 SGHRS, CDR2 YFSETQ. Unmatched junction bases numbered 1, after V lost 3 bases and J lost 8 bases. This CDR3 is 14 amino acids long. Complete variable domain (other parts from reference TRBV5-1 and TRBJ2-6): KAGVTQTPRYLIKTRGQQVTLSCSPISGHRSVSWYQQTPGQGLQFLFEYFSETQRNKGNFPGRFSGRQFSNSRSEMNVSTLELGDSALYLCASSSDRGPNVLTFGAGSRLTVL.

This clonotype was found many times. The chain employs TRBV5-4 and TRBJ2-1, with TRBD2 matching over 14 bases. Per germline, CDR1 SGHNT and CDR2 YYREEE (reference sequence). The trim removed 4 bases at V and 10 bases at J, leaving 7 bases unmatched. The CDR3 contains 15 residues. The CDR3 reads CASSTTSGRAREQFF. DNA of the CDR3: TGTGCCAGCAGCACGACTAGCGGGAGGGCCCGCGAGCAGTTCTTC.

CDR3 sequence (DNA): TGTGCCAGCAGTGAAGGGTCTGGGGCCAACGTCCTGACTTTC. This codes for CASSEGSGANVLTF. The V call is TRBV6-4, the J call TRBJ2-6, with no clear D. The CDR3 spans 14 residues. The V gene's germline CDR1 is MRHNA and CDR2 SNTAGT. Trimming removed 3 bases from V and 1 base from J, with 4 bases in between.

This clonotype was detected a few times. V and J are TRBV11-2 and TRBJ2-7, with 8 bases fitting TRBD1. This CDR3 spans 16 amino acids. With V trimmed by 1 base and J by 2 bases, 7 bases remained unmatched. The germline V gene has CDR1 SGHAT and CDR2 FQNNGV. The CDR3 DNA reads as TGTGCCAGCAGCTTAGGTCCGGGACAGGCCCCCTACGAGCAGTACTTC. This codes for CASSLGPGQAPYEQYF.

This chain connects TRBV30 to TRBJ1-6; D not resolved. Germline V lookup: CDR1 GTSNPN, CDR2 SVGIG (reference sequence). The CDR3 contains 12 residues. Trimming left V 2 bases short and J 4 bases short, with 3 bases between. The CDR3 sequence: CAWSYYNSPLHF. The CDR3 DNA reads TGTGCCTGGAGTTATTATAATTCACCCCTCCACTTT.

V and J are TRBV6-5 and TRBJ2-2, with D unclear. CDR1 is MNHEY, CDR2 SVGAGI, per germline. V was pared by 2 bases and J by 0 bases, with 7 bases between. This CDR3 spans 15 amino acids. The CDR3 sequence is CASSYAAANTGELFF. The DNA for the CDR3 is TGTGCCAGCAGTTACGCTGCTGCGAACACCGGGGAGCTGTTTTTT.

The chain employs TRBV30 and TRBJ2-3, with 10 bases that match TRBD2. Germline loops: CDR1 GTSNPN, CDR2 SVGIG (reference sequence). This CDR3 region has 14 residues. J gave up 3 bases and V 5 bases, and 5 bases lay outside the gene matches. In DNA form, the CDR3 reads TGTGCCTGGGGGGTAGCGGGAGGAACAGATACGCAGTATTTT. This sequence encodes CAWGVAGGTDTQYF.

CDR3 DNA sequence: TGTGCCAGCAGCCAAGGGCAACATCAGGGGGATACGCAGTATTTT. It translates to CASSQGQHQGDTQYF. The gene calls are TRBV3-1 and TRBJ2-3; TRBD1 is a possible D gene (6 bases). V gave up 1 base and J gave up 6 bases, with 14 bases separating them. Germline V gene sequence: CDR1 LGHDT, CDR2 YNNKEL (reference sequence). The length of the CDR3 is 15 residues.

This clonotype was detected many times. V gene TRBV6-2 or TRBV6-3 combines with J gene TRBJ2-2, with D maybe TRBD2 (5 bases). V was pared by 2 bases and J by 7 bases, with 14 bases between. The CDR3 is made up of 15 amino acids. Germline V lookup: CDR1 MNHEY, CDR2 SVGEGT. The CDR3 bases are TGTGCCAGCAGTTACCTGGACTCACGTTTCGGGGAGCTGTTTTTT. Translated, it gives CASSYLDSRFGELFF.

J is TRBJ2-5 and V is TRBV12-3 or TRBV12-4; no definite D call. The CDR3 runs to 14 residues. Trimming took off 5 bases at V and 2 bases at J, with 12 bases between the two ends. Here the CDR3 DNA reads TGTGCCAGCAGTAGTAGCTGGGCTCAAGAGACCCAGTACTTC. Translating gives CASSSSWAQETQYF.

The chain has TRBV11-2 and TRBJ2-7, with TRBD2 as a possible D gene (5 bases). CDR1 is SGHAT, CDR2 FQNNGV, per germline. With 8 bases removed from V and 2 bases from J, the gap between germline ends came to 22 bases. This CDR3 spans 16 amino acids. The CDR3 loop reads CASRGIGEFPPYEQYF. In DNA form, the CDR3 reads TGTGCCAGCCGCGGAATTGGGGAGTTCCCGCCCTACGAGCAGTACTTC.

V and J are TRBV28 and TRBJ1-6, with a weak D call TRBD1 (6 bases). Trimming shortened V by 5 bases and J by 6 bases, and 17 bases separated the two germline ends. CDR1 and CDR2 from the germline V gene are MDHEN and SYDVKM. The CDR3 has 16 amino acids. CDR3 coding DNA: TGTGCCAGCAGTCGGACATCGGCAGGGGCTAATTCACCCCTCCACTTT. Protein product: CASSRTSAGANSPLHF. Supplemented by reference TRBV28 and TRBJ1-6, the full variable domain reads DVKVTQSSRYLVKRTGEKVFLECVQDMDHENMFWYRQDPGLGLRLIYFSYDVKMKEKGDIPEGYSVSREKKERFSLILESASTNQTSMYLCASSRTSAGANSPLHFGNGTRLTVT.

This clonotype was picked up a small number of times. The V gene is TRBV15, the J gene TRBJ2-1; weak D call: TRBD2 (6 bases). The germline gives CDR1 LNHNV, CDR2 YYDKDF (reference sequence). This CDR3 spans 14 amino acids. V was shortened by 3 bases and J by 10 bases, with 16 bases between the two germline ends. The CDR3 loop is CATSRPNRGYEQFF. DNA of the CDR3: TGTGCCACCAGCAGGCCAAACCGGGGGTACGAGCAGTTCTTC.

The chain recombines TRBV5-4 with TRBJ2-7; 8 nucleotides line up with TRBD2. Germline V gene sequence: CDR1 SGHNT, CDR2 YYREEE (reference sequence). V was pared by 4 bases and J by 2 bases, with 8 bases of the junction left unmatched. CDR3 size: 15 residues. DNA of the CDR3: TGTGCCAGCAGCGGATCCTCACTAGCGGCCTACGAGCAGTACTTC. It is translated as CASSGSSLAAYEQYF.

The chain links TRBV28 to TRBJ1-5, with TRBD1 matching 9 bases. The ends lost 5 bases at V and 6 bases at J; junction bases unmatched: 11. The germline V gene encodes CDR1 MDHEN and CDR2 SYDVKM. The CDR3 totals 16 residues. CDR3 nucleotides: TGTGCCAGCAGTCAACTCACAGGGGGCATCGGTCAGCCCCAGCATTTT. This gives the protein CASSQLTGGIGQPQHF.

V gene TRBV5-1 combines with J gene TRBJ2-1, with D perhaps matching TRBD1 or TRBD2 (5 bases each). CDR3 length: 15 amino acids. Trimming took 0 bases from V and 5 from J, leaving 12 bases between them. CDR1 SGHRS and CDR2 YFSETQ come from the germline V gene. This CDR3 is CASSLGGGYDNEQFF. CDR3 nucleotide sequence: TGCGCCAGCAGCTTGGGGGGCGGGTACGACAATGAGCAGTTCTTC. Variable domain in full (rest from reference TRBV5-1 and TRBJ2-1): KAGVTQTPRYLIKTRGQQVTLSCSPISGHRSVSWYQQTPGQGLQFLFEYFSETQRNKGNFPGRFSGRQFSNSRSEMNVSTLELGDSALYLCASSLGGGYDNEQFFGPGTRLTVL.

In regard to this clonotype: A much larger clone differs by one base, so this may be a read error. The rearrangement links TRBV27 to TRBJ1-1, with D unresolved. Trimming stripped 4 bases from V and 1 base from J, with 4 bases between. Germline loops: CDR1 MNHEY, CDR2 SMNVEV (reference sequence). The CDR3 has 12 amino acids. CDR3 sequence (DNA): TGTGCCAGCAGTTACACGAACACTGAAGCTTTCTTT. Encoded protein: CASSYTNTEAFF.